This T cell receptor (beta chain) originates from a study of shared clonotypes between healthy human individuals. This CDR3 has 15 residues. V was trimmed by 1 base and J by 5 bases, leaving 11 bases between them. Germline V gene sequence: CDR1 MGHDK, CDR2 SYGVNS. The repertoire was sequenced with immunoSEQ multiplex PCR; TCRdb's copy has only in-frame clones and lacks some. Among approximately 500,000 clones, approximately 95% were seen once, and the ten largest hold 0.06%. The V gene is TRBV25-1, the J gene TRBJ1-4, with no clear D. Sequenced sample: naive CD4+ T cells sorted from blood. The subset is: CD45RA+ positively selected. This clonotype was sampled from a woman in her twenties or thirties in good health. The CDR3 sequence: CASSELKGPNEKLFF. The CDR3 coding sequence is TGTGCCAGCAGTGAATTAAAGGGTCCGAATGAAAAACTGTTTTTT.